These 30 T cell receptor beta chains share one sample of origin, sequenced in a study of T cell repertoires in cytomegalovirus infection. Their specific antigens are unknown. From the reads, TCRdb called clonotypes with MiXCR, one entry per CDR3 protein. The sample shows about 830,000 distinct CDR3 sequences, around a third of them seen only once. The sample here was cultured CD8+ T cells from PBMCs, taken from culture after CMV antigen stimulation. The receptors shown here come from a human donor in good health (CMV status not recorded). Some clones in this sample may be carry-over from other donors' samples.

The sample holds a few counts of this clonotype. The chain carries TRBV12-3 or TRBV12-4 and TRBJ2-3; 8 nucleotides line up with TRBD2. The V and J ends lost 4 bases and 1 base, in that order; junction bases with no gene match: 7. The CDR3 consists of 16 residues. DNA for the CDR3: TGTGCCAGCAGTTCCCCTTCAGCGGGGGGCACAGATACGCAGTATTTT. This sequence encodes CASSSPSAGGTDTQYF.

This clonotype was seen many times. The rearrangement uses TRBV7-2 and TRBJ1-1, with unresolved D. This CDR3 has 14 amino acids. V was trimmed by 2 bases and J by 0 bases, leaving 7 bases between them. Germline V gene lookup returns CDR1 SGHTA and CDR2 FQGNSA. The CDR3 sequence: CASSLLNMNTEAFF. The CDR3, as DNA: TGTGCCAGCAGCTTACTAAATATGAACACTGAAGCTTTCTTT.

This clonotype was picked up a small number of times. The chain recombines TRBV11-1 with TRBJ1-1; 7 positions match TRBD1. Germline CDR1 and CDR2: SGHAT and FQDESV (reference sequence). CDR3 length: 14 residues. V shed 0 bases and J 3 bases; nucleotides not matched to a gene: 1. The CDR3 sequence is CASSLAGQYTEAFF. The CDR3 region has the DNA TGTGCCAGCAGCTTAGCGGGACAGTACACTGAAGCTTTCTTT.

This clonotype has a handful of counts. V usage is TRBV9 and J usage is TRBJ2-2; 8 bases map to TRBD1. Germline V gene sequence: CDR1 SGDLS, CDR2 YYNGEE. V lost 3 bases, J lost 4 bases, and 8 bases stayed unmatched. The CDR3 extends over 16 amino acids. CDR3 sequence: CASSEDDRGGTGELFF. Here the CDR3 DNA reads TGTGCCAGCAGCGAAGACGACAGGGGAGGCACCGGGGAGCTGTTTTTT.

The CDR3 DNA reads TGCGCCAGCAGCTTGGGAGAGAGCTCCTACGAGCAGTACTTC. Protein product: CASSLGESSYEQYF. V is TRBV5-1 and J is TRBJ2-7; D gene ambiguous. Trimming took off 0 bases at V and 0 bases at J, with 7 bases between the two ends. Germline CDR1 and CDR2: SGHRS and YFSETQ. The CDR3 spans 14 residues.

Remarks on this clonotype: A read error may account for a junction end that differs from germline. The chain couples TRBV11-2 to TRBJ1-1; D possibly corresponds to TRBD1 (6 bases). Per the germline V gene, CDR1 is SGHAT and CDR2 is FQNNGV. The CDR3 has 15 residues. The CDR3 sequence: CVSSSSRGLRTEAFF. CDR3 nucleotide sequence: TGTGTCAGCAGCTCCTCTCGGGGGCTGAGGACTGAAGCTTTCTTT. The whole variable domain, filled in from reference TRBV11-2 and TRBJ1-1, reads EAGVAQSPRYKIIEKRQSVAFWCNPISGHATLYWYQQILGQGPKLLIQFQNNGVVDDSQLPKDRFSAERLKGVDSTLKIQPAKLEDSAVYLCVSSSSRGLRTEAFFGQGTRLTVV.

The gene calls are TRBV12-3 or TRBV12-4 and TRBJ1-1, with D possibly matching TRBD1 (5 bases). The CDR3 loop spans 15 amino acids. The ends were cut back, 6 bases at V and 4 bases at J, with 18 bases in the middle. CDR3 sequence: CASSPVGGMSTEAFF. CDR3 sequence (DNA): TGTGCCAGCAGCCCAGTCGGGGGTATGAGCACTGAAGCTTTCTTT.

This clonotype showed up just a few times. The rearrangement uses TRBV5-8 and TRBJ2-1, with D perhaps TRBD1 (6 bases). CDR3 size: 16 residues. The ends were cut back, 4 bases at V and 3 bases at J, with 17 bases in the middle. Germline V lookup: CDR1 SGHTS, CDR2 YDEGEE. The CDR3 spells CASSDLGDTFYNEQFF. CDR3 coding DNA: TGTGCCAGCAGCGACCTGGGGGACACCTTCTACAATGAGCAGTTCTTC.

This clonotype was counted only a few times. V and J are TRBV27 and TRBJ2-7; TRBD1 matches 7 bases. The CDR3 contains 17 residues. In germline, CDR1 is MNHEY, CDR2 SMNVEV (reference sequence). Unmatched junction bases numbered 13, after V lost 5 bases and J lost 0 bases. Written as DNA, the CDR3 is TGTGCCAGCAGTCCTACGCCCGACAGGGTACTCTCCTACGAGCAGTACTTC. Its translation is CASSPTPDRVLSYEQYF.

CDR3 region: CASSFGTYYGYTF. DNA of the CDR3: TGTGCCAGCAGTTTTGGGACCTACTATGGCTACACCTTC. The gene calls are TRBV28 and TRBJ1-2; tentative D call: TRBD1 (5 bases). Looked up from germline, CDR1 is MDHEN and CDR2 is SYDVKM. The CDR3 runs to 13 residues. Trimming left V 3 bases short and J 3 bases short, with 8 bases between.

This clonotype has only a few counts. V is TRBV5-1 and J is TRBJ1-2; D call uncertain. Per the germline V gene, CDR1 is SGHRS and CDR2 is YFSETQ. Trimming removed 9 bases at V and 0 bases at J, with 18 bases between. The CDR3 is 15 amino acids. In nucleotides, the CDR3 is TGCGCCACCTTAGTCGCCTTGGGAACTAACTATGGCTACACCTTC. Its protein is CATLVALGTNYGYTF.

J is TRBJ1-4 and V is TRBV7-8; a possible D gene is TRBD1 (5 bases). CDR3 length: 15 residues. Deletions cut 2 bases from V and 8 bases from J, with 15 bases between. Germline V CDR1 and CDR2: SGHVS, FQNEAQ. CDR3 DNA: TGTGCCAGCAGCTTAAATGGCCAGGGTAGGGAAAAACTGTTTTTT. Amino acid sequence: CASSLNGQGREKLFF.

The chain recombines TRBV5-6 with TRBJ2-4; D not certain. V lost 0 bases to trimming and J lost 0 bases, with 10 bases between them. The CDR3 consists of 16 residues. Germline V gives CDR1 SGHDT, CDR2 YYEEEE. The DNA of the CDR3 is TGTGCCAGCAGCTTGGCCGTAACTCTAGCCAAAAACATTCAGTACTTC. As protein: CASSLAVTLAKNIQYF. The variable domain in full, with the rest retrieved from reference TRBV5-6 and TRBJ2-4, is DAGVTQSPTHLIKTRGQQVTLRCSPKSGHDTVSWYQQALGQGPQFIFQYYEEEERQRGNFPDRFSGHQFPNYSSELNVNALLLGDSALYLCASSLAVTLAKNIQYFGAGTRLSVL.

The chain couples TRBV2 to TRBJ1-3, with D perhaps matching TRBD1 (6 bases). Trimming stripped 6 bases from V and 0 bases from J, with 12 bases between. CDR1 and CDR2 (germline): SNHLY, FYNNEI. The CDR3 totals 15 residues. The CDR3: CASRVQGFSGNTIYF. CDR3 sequence (DNA): TGTGCCAGCAGGGTACAGGGCTTCTCTGGAAACACCATATATTTT.

This chain links TRBV20-1 with TRBJ2-1; maybe TRBD1 (5 bases). Trimming stripped 3 bases from V and 4 bases from J, with 19 bases between. There are 16 residues in the CDR3. In germline, CDR1 is DFQATT, CDR2 SNEGSKA (reference sequence). The CDR3 DNA sequence: TGCAGTGCTAGCGCTTCGGGTCAGGGATTATACAATGAGCAGTTCTTC. Its protein is CSASASGQGLYNEQFF.

This clonotype has only one observation. Mismatch with germline at one junction end may stem from a read error. The rearrangement links TRBV20-1 to TRBJ2-2; D is undetermined. The CDR3 loop spans 12 amino acids. In germline, CDR1 is DFQATT, CDR2 SNEGSKA (reference sequence). The CDR3 region is CSARADTEELFF. The CDR3 DNA sequence: TGCAGTGCTAGGGCCGACACCGAGGAGCTGTTTTTT.

The chain employs TRBV5-1 and TRBJ2-7; D remains ambiguous. This CDR3 is built from 14 residues. CDR1 SGHRS and CDR2 YFSETQ come from the germline V gene. V lost 4 bases to trimming and J lost 4 bases, with 15 bases between them. CDR3 DNA sequence: TGCGCCAGCAGCCCCGTAAGCCACCCTTACGAGCAGTACTTC. The encoded protein is CASSPVSHPYEQYF.

This chain connects TRBV4-3 to TRBJ1-2; maybe TRBD1 (5 bases). V lost 5 bases to trimming and J lost 4 bases, with 17 bases between them. The CDR3 runs 15 residues. In germline, CDR1 is LGHNA, CDR2 YSLEER. The CDR3 sequence is CASSYDSEEGYGYTF. CDR3 DNA sequence: TGCGCCAGCAGCTACGACAGTGAAGAGGGCTATGGCTACACCTTC.

This chain connects TRBV7-3 to TRBJ2-5; TRBD2 is a possible D gene (7 bases). Per germline, CDR1 SGHTA and CDR2 FQGTGA. The length of the CDR3 is 15 residues. The V and J ends lost 5 bases and 4 bases respectively, with 17 bases between them. CDR3 in amino acids: CASSRGRGRGETQYF. The CDR3 coding sequence is TGTGCCAGCAGCCGGGGGCGGGGGCGCGGAGAGACCCAGTACTTC.

This clonotype was detected a few times. This chain joins TRBV7-8 and TRBJ2-7; D is unresolved. The V end was cut by 1 base, the J end by 6 bases, with 7 bases between. Germline lookup yields CDR1 SGHVS and CDR2 FQNEAQ. The length of the CDR3 is 12 residues. The CDR3 DNA reads TGTGCCAGCAGCTTAGGCACGGGCGAGCAGTACGTC. Translated: CASSLGTGEQYV.

The chain links TRBV6-6 to TRBJ2-3; no clear D. Germline CDR1 is MNHNY and CDR2 is SVGAGI (reference sequence). The CDR3 is 13 residues long. V was cut by 0 bases and J by 2 bases, with 3 bases left in between. CDR3 protein: CASSYSYTDTQYF. The CDR3 DNA reads TGTGCCAGCAGTTACTCGTACACAGATACGCAGTATTTT.

V usage is TRBV12-3 or TRBV12-4 and J usage is TRBJ2-2; maybe TRBD1 (6 bases). V was cut by 7 bases and J by 0 bases, with 15 bases left in between. CDR3 length: 16 residues. The CDR3 spells CASTLWGLSNTGELFF. The CDR3 DNA follows: TGTGCCAGCACCCTATGGGGGCTATCGAACACCGGGGAGCTGTTTTTT.

This clonotype was seen a handful of times. V gene TRBV7-8 combines with J gene TRBJ2-7; D is ambiguous. Trimming took off 0 bases at V and 3 bases at J, with 12 bases between the two ends. CDR1 SGHVS and CDR2 FQNEAQ come from the germline V gene. The CDR3 is made up of 15 amino acids. CDR3 amino acids: CASSLAQRTDYEQYV. CDR3 DNA sequence: TGTGCCAGCAGCTTAGCGCAAAGAACAGACTACGAGCAGTACGTC.

Turning to this clonotype: This clone may be a read error of a much larger clone one base away. The rearrangement links TRBV20-1 to TRBJ2-1; D is unresolved. V was shortened by 8 bases and J by 0 bases, with 11 bases between the two germline ends. CDR1 DFQATT and CDR2 SNEGSKA come from the germline V gene (reference sequence). CDR3 length: 13 amino acids. The CDR3 DNA reads as TGCAGTACCGGTCGTAGCTCCTACAATGAGCAGTTCTTC. Its translation is CSTGRSSYNEQFF.

This clonotype turned up a few times. The gene calls are TRBV7-8 and TRBJ1-4, with a possible D match to TRBD1 (5 bases). Germline V gene sequence: CDR1 SGHVS, CDR2 FQNEAQ. Trimming took 5 bases from V and 8 from J, leaving 18 bases between them. This CDR3 contains 15 residues. In DNA form, the CDR3 reads TGTGCCAGCAGCCAAGGGGCAGGGTATCTCGAAAAACTGTTTTTT. Translation gives CASSQGAGYLEKLFF.

This clonotype was found a few times. CDR3 sequence (DNA): TGTGCTGCCGAGGAGTACACCGGGGAGCTGTTTTTT. This codes for CAAEEYTGELFF. This sequence joins TRBV7-6 and TRBJ2-2; D gene ambiguous. Germline CDR1 SGHVS, CDR2 FNYEAQ. This CDR3 contains 12 residues.

The V gene is TRBV25-1, the J gene TRBJ2-1, with 7 bases identical to TRBD2. The CDR3 loop spans 16 amino acids. Germline assignment: CDR1 MGHDK and CDR2 SYGVNS. Trimming removed 2 bases from V and 0 bases from J; junction bases left unmatched: 4. Written as DNA, the CDR3 is TGTGCCAGCAGTGAAAACCCGGGGGGCTCCTACAATGAGCAGTTCTTC. The encoded protein is CASSENPGGSYNEQFF.

This chain links TRBV12-5 with TRBJ1-2; 7 nucleotides line up with TRBD1. Germline CDR1 LGHNT, CDR2 FRNRAP. The CDR3 loop spans 17 amino acids. The V gene end was trimmed by 2 bases and the J gene end by 3 bases; junction bases not matched to a gene: 12. CDR3 residues: CASGLFPRDSGYYGYTF. The CDR3 region has the DNA TGTGCTAGTGGTTTGTTTCCGAGGGACAGTGGGTACTATGGCTACACCTTC.

The rearrangement links TRBV6-8 to TRBJ1-1, with D uncertain. Trimming shortened V by 0 bases and J by 7 bases, and 18 bases separated the two germline ends. The CDR3 length is 16 residues. Germline values: CDR1 MNHGY, CDR2 SAAAGT. For the CDR3, the DNA is TGTGCCAGCAGTTACTCGAGGTCGGGGATTAAAAATGAAGCTTTCTTT. As protein: CASSYSRSGIKNEAFF.

CDR3 nucleotides: TGTGCCAGTAGTATAGATTGGGCAAGGGGGGACGGCAGCAATCAGCCCCAGCATTTT. Protein product: CASSIDWARGDGSNQPQHF. V gene TRBV19 combines with J gene TRBJ1-5, with D maybe TRBD1 (6 bases). The CDR3 extends over 19 amino acids. Germline assignment: CDR1 LNHDA and CDR2 SQIVND (reference sequence). V dropped 0 bases and J dropped 1 base, with 19 bases sitting between them.